This TCR beta chain comes out of a study of shared clonotypes between healthy human individuals. Study details: Every donor yielded three CD4 naive, three CD4 memory, two CD8 naive and one CD8 memory plate. Study findings and constraints: Naive subsets usually exceeded memory subsets in estimated richness.

The germline V gene has CDR1 SQVTM and CDR2 ANQGSEA. The V end lost 6 bases, the J end lost 0 bases, and 6 bases lay between the germline ends. The CDR3 sequence is 13 residues long. As regards this clone: Its antigen is not identified.

Profiled with immunoSEQ multiplex PCR; TCRdb holds only in-frame clones, not every one. The table lists hundreds of thousands of clones, just over 95% of them singletons. CD8 cells classed as naive were CD45RO-negative and positively selected for CCR7, excluding terminally differentiated effector memory CD45RA+ cells. The sample comprised naive CD8+ T cells sorted from blood. The TCR originated in a man between 25 and 39 years old in good health. The gene calls are TRBV29-1 and TRBJ2-6; no firm D call. The CDR3 sequence is CSVLNSGANVLTF. The CDR3 region has the DNA TGCAGCGTGCTAAACTCTGGGGCCAACGTCCTGACTTTC.